This T cell receptor (beta chain) was retrieved from a study of T cell responses to AZD1222 COVID-19 vaccine. V gave up 5 bases and J gave up 2 bases, with 12 bases separating them. The CDR3 consists of 14 residues. The germline V gene encodes CDR1 MNHEY and CDR2 SVGAGI. Profiling relied on immunoSEQ multiplex PCR, and the TCRdb table lists in-frame clones only, not all of them. In the table there are around 84,000 clones, around 90% of which are singletons. The chain combines TRBV6-5 with TRBJ1-1, with D tentatively TRBD1 (5 bases). This clonotype was obtained from an adult in good health. The specimen comprised peripheral blood, sampled on day 0 of MenACWY control vaccination. CDR3 nucleotide sequence: TGTGCCAGCAGTACCAGGGAAGGCAACACTGAAGCTTTCTTT. This gives the protein CASSTREGNTEAFF.